The entry below gives a single TCR beta chain sequence along with its context. Its antigen is unknown. The source of the sample is a study of cytomegalovirus exposure and HLA in healthy donors. About the research overall: The platform used for the roughly 130 validation repertoires matched that of the 500 to 850 first-cohort repertoires, a later analysis reported. Study-wide findings and caveats: Most observed TCR sequences were rare, whereas some public TCRs were detected in many donors. High sensitivity and specificity were reportedly achieved when the classifier diagnosed cytomegalovirus status. Listed as cytomegalovirus-associated were 170 or so TCR beta chains.

Data came from immunoSEQ multiplex PCR; TCRdb stores just in-frame clones and leaves some out. The sample lists hundreds of thousands of clones; more than 85% were seen once. The CDR3 extends over 15 amino acids. Trimming removed 0 bases at V and 3 bases at J, with 12 bases between. Germline V gene sequence: CDR1 SGHTS, CDR2 YDEGEE. The rearrangement links TRBV5-8 to TRBJ1-2; a possible D gene is TRBD1 (5 bases). The receptor was isolated from a man aged 18 to 30 in good health and CMV-seropositive. The sample comprised PBMCs. The CDR3 coding sequence is TGTGCCAGCAGCTTGGTCCCCCAGGGCGACTATGGCTACACCTTC. This translates into CASSLVPQGDYGYTF.